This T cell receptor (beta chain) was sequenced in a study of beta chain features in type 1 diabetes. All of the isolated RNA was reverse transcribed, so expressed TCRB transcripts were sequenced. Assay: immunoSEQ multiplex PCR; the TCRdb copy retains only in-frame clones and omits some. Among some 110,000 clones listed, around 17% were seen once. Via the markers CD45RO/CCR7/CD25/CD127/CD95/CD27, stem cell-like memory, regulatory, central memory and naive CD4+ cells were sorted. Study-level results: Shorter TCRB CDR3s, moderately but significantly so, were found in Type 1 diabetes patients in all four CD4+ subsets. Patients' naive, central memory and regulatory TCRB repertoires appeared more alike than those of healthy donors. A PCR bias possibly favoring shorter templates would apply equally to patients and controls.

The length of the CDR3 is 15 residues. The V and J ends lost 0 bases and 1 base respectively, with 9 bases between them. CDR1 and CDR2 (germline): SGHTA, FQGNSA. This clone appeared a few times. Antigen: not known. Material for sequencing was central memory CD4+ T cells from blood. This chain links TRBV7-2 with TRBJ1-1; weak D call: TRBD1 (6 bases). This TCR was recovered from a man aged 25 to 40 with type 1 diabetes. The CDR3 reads CASSLAMDRNTEAFF. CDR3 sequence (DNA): TGTGCCAGCAGCTTAGCCATGGACAGGAACACTGAAGCTTTCTTT.